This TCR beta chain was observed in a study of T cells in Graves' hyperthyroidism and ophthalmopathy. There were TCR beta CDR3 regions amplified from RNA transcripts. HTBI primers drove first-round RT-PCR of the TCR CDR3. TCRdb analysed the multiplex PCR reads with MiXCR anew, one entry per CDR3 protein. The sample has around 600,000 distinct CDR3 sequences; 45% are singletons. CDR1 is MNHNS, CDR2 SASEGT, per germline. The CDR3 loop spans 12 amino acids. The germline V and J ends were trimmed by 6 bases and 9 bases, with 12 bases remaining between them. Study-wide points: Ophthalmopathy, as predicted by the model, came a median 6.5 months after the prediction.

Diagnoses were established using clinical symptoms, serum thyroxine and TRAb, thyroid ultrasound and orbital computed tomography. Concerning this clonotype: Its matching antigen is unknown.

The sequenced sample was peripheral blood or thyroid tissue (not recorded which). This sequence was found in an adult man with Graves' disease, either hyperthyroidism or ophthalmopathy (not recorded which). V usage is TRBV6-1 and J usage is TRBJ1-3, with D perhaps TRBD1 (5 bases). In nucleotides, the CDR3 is TGTGCCAGCAGCCCCCGTGGGGGCACCATATATTTT. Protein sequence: CASSPRGGTIYF.